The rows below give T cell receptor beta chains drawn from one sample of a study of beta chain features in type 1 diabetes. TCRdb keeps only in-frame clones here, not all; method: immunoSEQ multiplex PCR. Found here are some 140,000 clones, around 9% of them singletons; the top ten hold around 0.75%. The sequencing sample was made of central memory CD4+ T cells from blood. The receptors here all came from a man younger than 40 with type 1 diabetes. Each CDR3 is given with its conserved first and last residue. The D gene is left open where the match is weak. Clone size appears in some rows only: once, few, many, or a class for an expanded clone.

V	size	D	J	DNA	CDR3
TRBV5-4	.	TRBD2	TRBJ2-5	TGTGCCAGCAGCGTGACTAGCGGGGGACCTCAAGAGACCCAGTACTTC	CASSVTSGGPQETQYF
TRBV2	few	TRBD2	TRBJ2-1	TGTGCCAGCAGTGAGGGACTAGCAGGAAGCAATGAGCAGTTCTTC	CASSEGLAGSNEQFF
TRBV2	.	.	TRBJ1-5	TGTGCCAGTAACAAGGAACAGGGAAAGCCCCAGCATTTT	CASNKEQGKPQHF
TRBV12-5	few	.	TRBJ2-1	TGTGCTAGTGCCCTTATAGACTCCTACAATGAGCAGTTCTTC	CASALIDSYNEQFF
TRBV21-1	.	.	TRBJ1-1	TGTGCCAGCAGGGACAGGGATTCGAGCACTGAAGCTTTCTTT	CASRDRDSSTEAFF
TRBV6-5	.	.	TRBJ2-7	TGTGCCACTCGATCGGGGGGCCCACCCTACGAGCAGTACTTC	CATRSGGPPYEQYF
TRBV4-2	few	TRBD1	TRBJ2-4	TGTGCCAGCAGCCAAGGAAGGCAGGGGGACATTCAGTACTTC	CASSQGRQGDIQYF
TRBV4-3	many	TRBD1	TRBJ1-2	TGCGCCAGCAGCCAAGTGAACAGGGGTAATGGCTACACCTTC	CASSQVNRGNGYTF
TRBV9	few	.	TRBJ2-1	TGTGCCAGCAGCGCCCCCCCCACTAGCTCCTACAATGAGCAGTTCTTC	CASSAPPTSSYNEQFF
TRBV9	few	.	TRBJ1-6	TGTGCCAGCAGCGTAGGGTCCCCCACGGTAGTTTCACCCCTCCACTTT	CASSVGSPTVVSPLHF
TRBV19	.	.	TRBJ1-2	TGTGCCAGTAGTATAGCAGGGGAATCTAACTATGGCTACACCTTC	CASSIAGESNYGYTF
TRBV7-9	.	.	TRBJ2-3	TGTGCCAGCAGCGTACAGGGGGGGAGCACAGATACGCAGTATTTT	CASSVQGGSTDTQYF
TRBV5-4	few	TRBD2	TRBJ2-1	TGTGCCAGCAGCGGCGGGGGCTCCTACAATGAGCAGTTCTTC	CASSGGGSYNEQFF
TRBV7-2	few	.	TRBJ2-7	TGTGCCAGCAGCCCGCAACAGGGAACCTACGAGCAGTACTTC	CASSPQQGTYEQYF
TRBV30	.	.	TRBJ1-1	TGTGCCTGGGGACAGATTAACACTGAAGCTTTCTTT	CAWGQINTEAFF
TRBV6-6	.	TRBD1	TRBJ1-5	TGTGCCAGCAGTTCCGGGACAGGGGGCAAGCAGCCCCAGCATTTT	CASSSGTGGKQPQHF
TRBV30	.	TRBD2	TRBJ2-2	TGTGCCTGGTTAAGCGGGAGATACACCGGGGAGCTGTTTTTT	CAWLSGRYTGELFF
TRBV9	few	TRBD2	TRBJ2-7	TGTGCCAGCAGCCCCGGGGGGGGATTCTCCTACGAGCAGTACTTC	CASSPGGGFSYEQYF
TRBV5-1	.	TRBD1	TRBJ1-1	TGCGCCAGCAGCCCGGACAGGTCGAACACTGAAGCTTTCTTT	CASSPDRSNTEAFF
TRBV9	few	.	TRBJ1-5	TGTGCCAGCAGCGTAGCGGGCAATCAGCCCCAGCATTTT	CASSVAGNQPQHF
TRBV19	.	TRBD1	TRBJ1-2	TGTGCCAGTAGTACTCAGGGGGCGGACTATGGCTACACCTTC	CASSTQGADYGYTF
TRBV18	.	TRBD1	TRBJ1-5	TGTGCCAGCTCACCAGGACAGGCGACCAATCAGCCCCAGCATTTT	CASSPGQATNQPQHF
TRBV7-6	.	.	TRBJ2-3	TGTGCCAGCAGCGAGTCCCCGGCACAGGGATTAAATACGCAGTATTTT	CASSESPAQGLNTQYF
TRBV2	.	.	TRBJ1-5	TGTGCCAGCAGTCAGGTGGGTAGCAATCAGCCCCAGCATTTT	CASSQVGSNQPQHF
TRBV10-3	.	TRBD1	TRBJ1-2	TGTGCCATCGGGAATGGGGACAGGGGGCGCCTCGGCTATGGCTACACCTTC	CAIGNGDRGRLGYGYTF
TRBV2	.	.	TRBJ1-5	TGTGCCAGCAGGGGGGGGACCCCCGTAACGGATCAGCCCCAGCATTTT	CASRGGTPVTDQPQHF
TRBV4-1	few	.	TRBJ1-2	TGCGCCAGCAGCCAAGAATCTCGCCGGGACTATGGCTACACCTTC	CASSQESRRDYGYTF
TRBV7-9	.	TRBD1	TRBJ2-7	TGTGCCAGCAGCTTATACCTGGGGACAGATGAGCAGTACTTC	CASSLYLGTDEQYF
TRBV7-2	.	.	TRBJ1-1	TGTGCCAGCAGCTCCTCCCCAGGGGCTGGAGCTTTCTTT	CASSSSPGAGAFF
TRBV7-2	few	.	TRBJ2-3	TGTGCCAGCAGGCGGCCTGGTGGCACAGATACGCAGTATTTT	CASRRPGGTDTQYF
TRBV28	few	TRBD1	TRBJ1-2	TGTGCCAGCAGTGGGAGACAGGGACCCAACTATGGCTACACCTTC	CASSGRQGPNYGYTF
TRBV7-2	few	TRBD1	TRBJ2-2	TGTGCCAGCAGCTGGGACAGGACCACCGGGGAGCTGTTTTTT	CASSWDRTTGELFF
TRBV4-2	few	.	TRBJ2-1	TGTGCCAGCAGTCTATCACTAGTTCACCAGTATGAGCAGTTCTTC	CASSLSLVHQYEQFF
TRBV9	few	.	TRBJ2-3	TGTGCCAGCAGCGTATACCTCACGCAGGATACGCAGTATTTT	CASSVYLTQDTQYF
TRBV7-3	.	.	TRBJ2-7	TGTGCCAGCAGCTTAAGGGACACCGGCGAGCAGTACTTC	CASSLRDTGEQYF
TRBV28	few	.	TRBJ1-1	TGTGCCAGCACCAGGGGCGCAAACACTGAAGCTTTCTTT	CASTRGANTEAFF
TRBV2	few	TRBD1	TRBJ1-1	TGTGCCAGCAGCACAGAGGGGGCTAGCACTGAAGCTTTCTTT	CASSTEGASTEAFF
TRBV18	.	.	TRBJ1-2	TGTGCCAGCTCACCCCCAGGTGGTAACTATGGCTACACCTTC	CASSPPGGNYGYTF
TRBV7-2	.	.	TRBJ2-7	TGTGCCAGCAGCTTATTAGGGGCGAGCTCCTACGAGCAGTACTTC	CASSLLGASSYEQYF
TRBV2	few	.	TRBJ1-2	TGTGCCAGCAGTGAAGCAGGGTACAGGGCTGGCTACACCTTC	CASSEAGYRAGYTF
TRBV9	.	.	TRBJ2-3	TGTGCCAGCAGCGTATACTTGATCACAGATACGCAGTATTTT	CASSVYLITDTQYF
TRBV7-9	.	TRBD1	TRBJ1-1	TGTGCCAGCAGCCGACAGGGGGCGCGCACTGAAGCTTTCTTT	CASSRQGARTEAFF
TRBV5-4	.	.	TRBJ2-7	TGTGCCAGCAGCTTGTCAGGGATTAACGAGCAGTACTTC	CASSLSGINEQYF
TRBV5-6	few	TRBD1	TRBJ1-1	TGTGCCAGCAGCCTCGGGACAGGGGGCAGAGCTTTCTTT	CASSLGTGGRAFF